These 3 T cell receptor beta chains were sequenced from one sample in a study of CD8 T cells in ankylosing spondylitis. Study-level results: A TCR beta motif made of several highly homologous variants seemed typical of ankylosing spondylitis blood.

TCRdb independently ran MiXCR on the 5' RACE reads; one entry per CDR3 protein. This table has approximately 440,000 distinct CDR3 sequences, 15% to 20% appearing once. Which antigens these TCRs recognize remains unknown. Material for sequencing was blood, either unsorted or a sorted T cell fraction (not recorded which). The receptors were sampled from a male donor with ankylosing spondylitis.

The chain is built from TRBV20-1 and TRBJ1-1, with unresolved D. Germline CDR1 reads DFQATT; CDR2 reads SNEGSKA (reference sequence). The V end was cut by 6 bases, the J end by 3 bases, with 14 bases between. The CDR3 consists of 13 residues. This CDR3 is CSAQAVLYTEAFF. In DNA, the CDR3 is TGCAGTGCCCAAGCGGTCCTCTACACTGAAGCTTTCTTT.

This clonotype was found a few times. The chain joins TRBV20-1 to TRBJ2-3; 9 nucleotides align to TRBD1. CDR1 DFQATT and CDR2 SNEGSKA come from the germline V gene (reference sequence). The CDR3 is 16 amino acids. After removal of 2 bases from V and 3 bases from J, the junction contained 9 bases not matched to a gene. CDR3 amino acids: CSARPWTGEGTDTQYF. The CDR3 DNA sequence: TGCAGTGCTAGACCTTGGACAGGGGAGGGGACAGATACGCAGTATTTT.

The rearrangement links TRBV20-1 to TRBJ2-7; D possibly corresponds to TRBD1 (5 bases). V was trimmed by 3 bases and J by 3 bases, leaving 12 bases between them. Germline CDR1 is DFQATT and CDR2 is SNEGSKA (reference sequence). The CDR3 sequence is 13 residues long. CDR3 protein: CSARSGHHYEQYF. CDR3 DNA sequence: TGCAGTGCTAGGTCAGGACACCACTACGAGCAGTACTTC.